This T cell receptor beta chain was sequenced for a study of neurological immune-mediated disorders (dated by TCRdb to 2018 to 2020). Background for the entire study: Among the approximately 35 multiple sclerosis patients, relapsing-remitting MS was present in roughly 30 and secondary progressive MS was present in 3. The study compared peripheral blood TCR-beta repertoires of HTLV-I-associated myelopathy (HAM/TSP) patients, multiple sclerosis patients and healthy controls using UMI-based sequencing. The cohort comprised around 70 subjects: approximately 15 HAM/TSP patients, 35 or so multiple sclerosis patients and approximately 20 healthy controls. Longitudinal samples, technical triplicates and paired sorted CD4+ and CD8+ T-cell subsets, alongside PBMC samples, were included among the 106 TCR-beta libraries.

This clonotype was observed at least ten times. Its antigen remains unidentified. Per-nucleotide qualities are absent, and no much larger clonotype sits a single base away. cDNA synthesis used template-switch 5'RACE with a primer carrying a 10-nucleotide random unique molecular identifier tagging each TCR transcript. Every sequencing run covered 15-18 subjects and yielded more than 200 million TCR-beta sequences. The RNeasy kit was used to extract total RNA. The KAPA Real-time Library Amplification kit was used to amplify TCR-beta VDJ regions with primers targeting the TCR constant region and the 5'RACE anchor. A first PCR added sample indexes and Illumina adaptors, after which a second PCR increased the library yield. After Ampure bead purification, the roughly 650 bp TCR product was size-selected on a 2% E-gel SizeSelection system. Before pooling, library quality was checked on a Bioanalyzer, concentration was measured with Qubit, and libraries were quantified with the Kapa Library Quantification kit. An Illumina HiSeq 2500 was used to sequence the libraries paired-end at 2 x 150 bp. To increase sequence diversity, roughly 25-31% phiX was spiked into each library pool. The authors' analysis ran thus. The quality-filtered reads were processed with the UMI-based MiGEC pipeline, whose error correction step removed more than 90% of the raw TCR sequences. IMGT germline references were used for aligning VDJ genes, and each clonotype was defined as a unique CDR3 amino acid sequence together with its V-J genes. Clonal expansion, Shannon diversity and CDR3 relatedness (CalcPairwiseDistances, ClusterSamples) were evaluated with VDJtools, and phylogenetic trees were built with CLCbio workbench. A clone was classed as expanded if it had 8 or more unique UMIs, a cutoff based on coefficient-of-variation modelling across technical triplicates. TCRdb applied fastp at Q25 and MiXCR to the public reads, then kept only in-frame beta chains. CDR3 protein duplicates are merged, each entry listing the most common genes and DNA. V and J calls and clone size were set by TCRdb, not the authors. The table for this sample lists around 130,000 distinct CDR3 sequences; about 3.4% of them were counted only once. The ten top clones hold 1.3% of the sample.

The CDR3, cysteine through phenylalanine, is 15 amino acids long. Here the CDR3 DNA is all that survives: 45 bases in frame from base 1. Trimming removed 1 base from V and 2 bases from J, leaving 9 bases between the germline ends. From the germline V gene, CDR1 is SGHTA and CDR2 is FQGNSA. Study-wide findings and limitations: Expanded clones from different subjects shared no identical CDR3 amino acid sequences, which suggests that TCR-beta repertoires were private in all groups. In phylogenetic analysis, the repertoires of 18 of 34 MS patients grouped into a cluster of related CDR3 sequences, which suggests a possible signature at the repertoire level. No association of the MS cluster with clinical or MRI features was observed, and the need for larger cohorts was stated by the authors. TCR clonal expansion was highest in HAM/TSP patients and lowest in MS patients, with MS patients falling below even healthy controls.

For unsorted PBMC libraries, 2 million PBMCs were used after storage in RNAlater at -80 degrees C until RNA extraction. Multiple sclerosis patients were enrolled in a US clinical protocol evaluating disease progression by magnetic resonance imaging. Peripheral blood was subjected to Ficoll-Hypaque density gradient centrifugation to isolate PBMCs, which were then cryopreserved in liquid nitrogen. This sequence originates from a woman aged 25 to 45 with multiple sclerosis. Recombination connected TRBV7-2 to TRBJ2-1, with no D gene named confidently. The source material was PBMCs. The nucleotide sequence is TGTGCCAGCAGCTTAGGGCCAGCTACCTACAATGAGCAGTTCTTC. Translated, it gives CASSLGPATYNEQFF.